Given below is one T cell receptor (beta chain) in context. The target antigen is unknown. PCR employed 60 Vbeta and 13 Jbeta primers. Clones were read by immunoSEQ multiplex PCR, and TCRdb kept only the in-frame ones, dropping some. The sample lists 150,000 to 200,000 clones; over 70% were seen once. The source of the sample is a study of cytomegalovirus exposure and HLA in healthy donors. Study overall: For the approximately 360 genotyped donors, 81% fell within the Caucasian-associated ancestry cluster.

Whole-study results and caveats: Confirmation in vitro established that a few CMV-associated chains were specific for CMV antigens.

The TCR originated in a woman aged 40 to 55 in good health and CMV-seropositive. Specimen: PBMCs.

CDR3 DNA: TGCGCCAGCAGTAGGACTAGCGGGGGGGTAAACAATGAGCAGTTCTTC. It encodes CASSRTSGGVNNEQFF. The chain employs TRBV10-2 and TRBJ2-1; 15 bases match TRBD2. Germline assignment: CDR1 WSHSY and CDR2 SAAADI. The CDR3 is made up of 16 amino acids. J gave up 5 bases and V 5 bases, and 4 bases lay outside the gene matches.